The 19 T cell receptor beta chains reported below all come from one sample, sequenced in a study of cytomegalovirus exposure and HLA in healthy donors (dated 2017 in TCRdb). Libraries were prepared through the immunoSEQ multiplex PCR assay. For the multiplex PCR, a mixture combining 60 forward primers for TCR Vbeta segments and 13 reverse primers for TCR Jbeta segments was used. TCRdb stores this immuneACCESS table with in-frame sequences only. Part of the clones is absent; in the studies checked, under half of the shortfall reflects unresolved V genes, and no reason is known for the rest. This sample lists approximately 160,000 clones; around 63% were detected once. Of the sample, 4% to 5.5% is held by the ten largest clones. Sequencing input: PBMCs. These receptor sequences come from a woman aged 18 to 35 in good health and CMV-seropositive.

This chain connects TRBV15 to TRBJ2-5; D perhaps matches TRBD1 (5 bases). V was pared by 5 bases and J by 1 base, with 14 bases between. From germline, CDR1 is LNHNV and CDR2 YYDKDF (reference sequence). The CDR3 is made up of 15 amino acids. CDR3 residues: CATSLVRGSQETQYF. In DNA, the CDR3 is TGTGCCACCAGCTTAGTAAGGGGAAGCCAAGAGACCCAGTACTTC.

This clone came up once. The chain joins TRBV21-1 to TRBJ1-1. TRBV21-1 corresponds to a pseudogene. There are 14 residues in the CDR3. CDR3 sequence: CASPQLKEGTEAFF. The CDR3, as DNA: TGTGCCAGCCCGCAACTCAAGGAGGGGACTGAAGCTTTCTTT.

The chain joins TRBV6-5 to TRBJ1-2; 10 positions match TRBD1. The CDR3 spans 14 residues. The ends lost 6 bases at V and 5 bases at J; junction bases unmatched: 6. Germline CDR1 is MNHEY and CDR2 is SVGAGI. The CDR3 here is CASRPGTGVYGYTF. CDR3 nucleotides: TGTGCCAGCAGGCCAGGGACAGGGGTTTATGGCTACACCTTC.

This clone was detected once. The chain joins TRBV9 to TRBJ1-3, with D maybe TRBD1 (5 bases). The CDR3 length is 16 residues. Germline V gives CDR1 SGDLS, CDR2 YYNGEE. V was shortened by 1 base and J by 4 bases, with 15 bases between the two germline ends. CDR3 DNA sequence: TGTGCCAGCAGCGTATGGGGCGACATTGCAGGAAACACCATATATTTT. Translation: CASSVWGDIAGNTIYF.

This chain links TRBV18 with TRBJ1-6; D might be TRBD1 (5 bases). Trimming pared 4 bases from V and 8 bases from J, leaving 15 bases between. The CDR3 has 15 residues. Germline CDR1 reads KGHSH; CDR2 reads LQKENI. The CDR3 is CASSQYDSAYSPLHF. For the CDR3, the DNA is TGTGCCAGCTCACAGTACGACAGCGCCTATTCACCCCTCCACTTT. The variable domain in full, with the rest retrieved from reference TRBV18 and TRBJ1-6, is NAGVMQNPRHLVRRRGQEARLRCSPMKGHSHVYWYRQLPEEGLKFMVYLQKENIIDESGMPKERFSAEFPKEGPSILRIQQVVRGDSAAYFCASSQYDSAYSPLHFGNGTRLTVT.

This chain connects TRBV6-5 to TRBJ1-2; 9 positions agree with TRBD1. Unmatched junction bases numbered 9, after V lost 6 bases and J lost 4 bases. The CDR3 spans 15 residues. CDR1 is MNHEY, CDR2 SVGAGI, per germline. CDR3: CASSPDRGEVYGYTF. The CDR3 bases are TGTGCCAGCAGCCCGGACAGGGGTGAGGTCTATGGCTACACCTTC.

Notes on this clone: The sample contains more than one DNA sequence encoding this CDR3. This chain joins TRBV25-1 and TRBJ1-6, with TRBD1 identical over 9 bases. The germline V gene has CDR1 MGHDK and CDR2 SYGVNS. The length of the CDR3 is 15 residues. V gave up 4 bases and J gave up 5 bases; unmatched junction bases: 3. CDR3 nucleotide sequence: TGTGCCAGCAGTGGTTACAGGGGGCATAATTCACCCCTCCACTTT. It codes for CASSGYRGHNSPLHF. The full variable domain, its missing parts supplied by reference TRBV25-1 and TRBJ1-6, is EADIYQTPRYLVIGTGKKITLECSQTMGHDKMYWYQQDPGMELHLIHYSYGVNSTEKGDLSSESTVSRIRTEHFPLTLESARPSHTSQYLCASSGYRGHNSPLHFGNGTRLTVT.

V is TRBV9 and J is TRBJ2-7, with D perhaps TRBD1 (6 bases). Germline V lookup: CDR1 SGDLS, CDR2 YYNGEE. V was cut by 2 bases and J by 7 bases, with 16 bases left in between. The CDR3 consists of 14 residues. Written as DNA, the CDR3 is TGTGCCAGCAGCGTGAAGGGGGATCTAGGAGAGCAGTACTTC. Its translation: CASSVKGDLGEQYF.

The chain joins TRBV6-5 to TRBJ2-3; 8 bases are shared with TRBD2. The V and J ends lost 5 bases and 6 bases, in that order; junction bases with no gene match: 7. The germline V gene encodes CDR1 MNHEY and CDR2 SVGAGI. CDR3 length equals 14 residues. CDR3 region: CASSLGLASDTQYF. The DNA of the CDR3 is TGTGCCAGCAGTCTTGGACTAGCATCCGATACGCAGTATTTT.

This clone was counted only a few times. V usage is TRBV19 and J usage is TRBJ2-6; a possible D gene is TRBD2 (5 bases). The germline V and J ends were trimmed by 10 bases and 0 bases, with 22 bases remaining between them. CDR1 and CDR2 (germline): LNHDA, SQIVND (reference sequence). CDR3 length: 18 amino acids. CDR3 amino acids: CATTTERAPSSGANVLTF. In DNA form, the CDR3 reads TGTGCCACCACTACGGAGAGGGCCCCCTCCTCTGGGGCCAACGTCCTGACTTTC. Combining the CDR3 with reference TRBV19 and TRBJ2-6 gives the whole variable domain DGGITQSPKYLFRKEGQNVTLSCEQNLNHDAMYWYRQDPGQGLRLIYYSQIVNDFQKGDIAEGYSVSREKKESFPLTVTSAQKNPTAFYLCATTTERAPSSGANVLTFGAGSRLTVL.

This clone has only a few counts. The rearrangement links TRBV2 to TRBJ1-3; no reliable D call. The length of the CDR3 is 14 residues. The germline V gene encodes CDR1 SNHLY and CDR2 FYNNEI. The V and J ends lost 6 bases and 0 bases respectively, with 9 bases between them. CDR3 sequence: CASSPSGSGNTIYF. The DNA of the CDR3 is TGTGCCAGCAGCCCGTCGGGCTCTGGAAACACCATATATTTT.

The CDR3 bases are TGTGCCAGCAGCTTAGAACTAGCGGGAGTTTTTGGCTACAATGAGCAGTTCTTC. Translated, it gives CASSLELAGVFGYNEQFF. This sequence joins TRBV11-2 and TRBJ2-1; 11 bases map to TRBD2. The CDR3 has 18 residues. Germline CDR1 reads SGHAT; CDR2 reads FQNNGV. J was trimmed by 3 bases and V by 0 bases; bases with no gene match: 7.

The CDR3 here is CASSPRTKLGYEQYF. Written as DNA, the CDR3 is TGTGCCAGCTCACCGAGGACCAAACTAGGGTACGAGCAGTACTTC. The chain couples TRBV18 to TRBJ2-7, with D tentatively TRBD2 (5 bases). The CDR3 runs to 15 residues. CDR1 and CDR2 from the germline V gene are KGHSH and LQKENI. Trimming removed 3 bases at V and 4 bases at J, with 16 bases between. Based on the CDR3 plus reference TRBV18 and TRBJ2-7, the full variable domain is NAGVMQNPRHLVRRRGQEARLRCSPMKGHSHVYWYRQLPEEGLKFMVYLQKENIIDESGMPKERFSAEFPKEGPSILRIQQVVRGDSAAYFCASSPRTKLGYEQYFGPGTRLTVT.

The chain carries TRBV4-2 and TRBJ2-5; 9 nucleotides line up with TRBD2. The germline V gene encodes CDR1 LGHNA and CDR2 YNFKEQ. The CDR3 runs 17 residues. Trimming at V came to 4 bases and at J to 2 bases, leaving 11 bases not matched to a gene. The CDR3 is CASSPEGLAGGQETQYF. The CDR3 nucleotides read TGTGCCAGCAGCCCGGAGGGCCTGGCGGGAGGGCAAGAGACCCAGTACTTC.

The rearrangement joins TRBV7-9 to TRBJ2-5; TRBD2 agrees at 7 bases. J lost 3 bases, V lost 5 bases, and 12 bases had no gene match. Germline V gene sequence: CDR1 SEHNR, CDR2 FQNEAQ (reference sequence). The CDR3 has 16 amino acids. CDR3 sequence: CASSPPLSGNKETQYF. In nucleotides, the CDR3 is TGTGCCAGCAGCCCCCCCCTAAGCGGGAATAAAGAGACCCAGTACTTC.

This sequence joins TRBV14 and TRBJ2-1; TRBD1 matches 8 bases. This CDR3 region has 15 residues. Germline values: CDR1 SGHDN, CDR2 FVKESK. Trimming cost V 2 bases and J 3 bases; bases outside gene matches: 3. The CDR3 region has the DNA TGTGCCAGCAGCCAAACGACAGGGGACTACAATGAGCAGTTCTTC. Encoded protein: CASSQTTGDYNEQFF.

The CDR3 here is CASSLEQGPYEQYF. The DNA of the CDR3 is TGTGCCAGCAGCTTAGAACAGGGTCCTTACGAGCAGTACTTC. This chain uses TRBV7-2 with TRBJ2-7, with a tentative D call TRBD1 (6 bases). V was shortened by 1 base and J by 4 bases, with 11 bases between the two germline ends. The CDR3 spans 14 residues. Germline CDR1 SGHTA, CDR2 FQGNSA.

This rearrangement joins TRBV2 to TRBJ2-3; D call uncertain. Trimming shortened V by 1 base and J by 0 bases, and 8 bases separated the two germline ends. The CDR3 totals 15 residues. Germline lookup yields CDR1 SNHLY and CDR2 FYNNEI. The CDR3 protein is CASSEGQTSTDTQYF. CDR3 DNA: TGTGCCAGCAGTGAAGGGCAGACTAGCACAGATACGCAGTATTTT.

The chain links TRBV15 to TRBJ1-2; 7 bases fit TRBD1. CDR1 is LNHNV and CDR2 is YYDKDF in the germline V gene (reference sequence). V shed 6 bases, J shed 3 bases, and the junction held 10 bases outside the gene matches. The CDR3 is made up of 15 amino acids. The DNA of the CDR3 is TGTGCCACCAGGCGACGGGGGACAGCGGACTATGGCTACACCTTC. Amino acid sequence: CATRRRGTADYGYTF.